This record covers a single TCR beta chain. The antigen is undetermined. The sample originates from a study of cytomegalovirus exposure and HLA in healthy donors. On the study more broadly: Findings of an earlier analysis included around 120 million unique TCR beta sequences from 170 million or so T cells.

CDR3 length equals 13 residues. Germline V gene sequence: CDR1 SNHLY, CDR2 FYNNEI. Trimming removed 7 bases from V and 0 bases from J, with 9 bases in between. Study-wide findings and caveats: What a later analysis reportedly showed was that an Asian-associated ancestry cluster had fewer N-insertions than the approximately 670-donor mean. Sequencing likely caused a cluster of highly shared sequence variants.

PCR used 60 Vbeta primers and 13 Jbeta primers. Sequenced by immunoSEQ multiplex PCR; TCRdb stores in-frame clones only, minus some. Its clone listing holds 40,000 to 60,000 clones. The sequence was collected from a male donor in good health and CMV-seropositive. The sequenced sample was PBMCs. The J gene is TRBJ1-1, the V gene TRBV2; a weak D match, TRBD1 (5 bases). The CDR3 sequence: CASNLDMNTEAFF. DNA for the CDR3: TGTGCCAGCAATTTGGACATGAACACTGAAGCTTTCTTT.